This T cell receptor (beta chain) emerged from a study of cytomegalovirus exposure and HLA in healthy donors. Both 60 Vbeta primers and 13 Jbeta primers went into the PCR. The table came from immunoSEQ multiplex PCR; TCRdb's copy has only in-frame clones and leaves some out. The sample has over 80,000 clones, 82% seen once; the top ten hold around 3.2%. A note on this clone: The antigen remains undetermined.

Points from the study as a whole: Most of the TCR beta V segments (in an earlier analysis) were productive either about 90% or about 30% of the time.

The CDR3 runs 14 residues. The junction had 7 bases not matched to a gene; V was cut back by 5 bases and J by 6 bases. The germline V gene encodes CDR1 LNHNV and CDR2 YYDKDF (reference sequence). The receptor was derived from a man younger than 40 in good health and CMV-seropositive. This chain uses TRBV15 with TRBJ2-1, with TRBD2 matching over 7 bases. The sample comprised PBMCs. The DNA for the CDR3 is TGTGCCACCAGCGGAAGACTAGCCTCCAATGAGCAGTTCTTC. It specifies CATSGRLASNEQFF.